The 16 T cell receptor beta chains given below trace back to one sample, sequenced in a study of blood T cells in healthy people across ages. With a J-beta primer mix and a sample-barcoded 5' primer, a second PCR ran about 7 to 11 cycles. Using its own MiXCR run on the 5' RACE reads, TCRdb lists one record per CDR3 protein. The repertoire holds under 800,000 distinct CDR3 sequences, roughly 47% seen once, with 20% to 25% in the top ten. Sequencing used blood. The source is a woman aged 55-70 years in good health.

V and J are TRBV4-3 and TRBJ1-3; 10 bases line up with TRBD1. Trimming removed 5 bases from V and 8 bases from J; junction bases left unmatched: 6. The CDR3 is 14 amino acids. The germline CDR1 and CDR2 sequences are LGHNA and YSLEER. CDR3 nucleotide sequence: TGCGCCAGCAGCGGGGGGGGACAGGGGTACACCATATATTTT. This gives the protein CASSGGGQGYTIYF.

This clonotype was seen a few times. The rearrangement uses TRBV20-1 and TRBJ2-1; perhaps TRBD1 as D (6 bases). CDR1 and CDR2 from the germline V gene are DFQATT and SNEGSKA (reference sequence). This CDR3 comprises 15 residues. The V and J ends lost 3 bases and 4 bases respectively, with 16 bases between them. The CDR3: CSARLTGSLYNEQFF. The CDR3 coding sequence is TGCAGTGCTAGGTTGACAGGATCCCTTTACAATGAGCAGTTCTTC.

This CDR3 is CASSLAGTGLTDTQYF. The CDR3 DNA follows: TGCGCCAGCAGCTTGGCCGGGACAGGGTTAACAGATACGCAGTATTTT. The V gene is TRBV5-1, the J gene TRBJ2-3; 9 nucleotides agree with TRBD1. The germline CDR1 and CDR2 sequences are SGHRS and YFSETQ. The CDR3 has 16 residues. V lost 0 bases to trimming and J lost 3 bases; unmatched junction nucleotides: 5.

The genes are TRBV7-9 and TRBJ2-7; D might be TRBD2 (7 bases). Germline V gene sequence: CDR1 SEHNR, CDR2 FQNEAQ (reference sequence). Trimming pared 1 base from V and 2 bases from J, leaving 15 bases between. The CDR3 runs 16 residues. Here the CDR3 reads CASSLGAQGLTYEQYF. DNA of the CDR3: TGTGCCAGCAGCTTAGGGGCACAGGGACTAACCTACGAGCAGTACTTC.

The chain recombines TRBV15 with TRBJ2-7; D not resolved. Germline values: CDR1 LNHNV, CDR2 YYDKDF (reference sequence). The CDR3 totals 16 residues. The V end was cut by 0 bases, the J end by 3 bases, with 15 bases between. The CDR3 DNA sequence: TGTGCCACCAGCAGAGAGTTGTCCGGGTTTCGCTACGAGCAGTACTTC. Translating it yields CATSRELSGFRYEQYF.

Comment on this clonotype: Possible read error: a much larger clone is one base away. The chain links TRBV12-3 or TRBV12-4 to TRBJ1-2; a possible D gene is TRBD1 (6 bases). This CDR3 has 14 residues. Trimming took 5 bases from V and 4 from J, leaving 14 bases between them. CDR3 DNA sequence: TGTGCCAGCAGTCAACAACAGGGCGGCTATGGCTACACCTTC. This sequence encodes CASSQQQGGYGYTF.

This clonotype turned up a few times. V and J are TRBV19 and TRBJ2-1; D may be TRBD1 or TRBD2 (6 bases each). The germline CDR1 and CDR2 sequences are LNHDA and SQIVND (reference sequence). This CDR3 is 11 amino acids long. Trimming removed 8 bases at V and 8 bases at J, with 10 bases between. The CDR3 DNA is TGTGCCAGTGGTCGGGGGCATGAGCAGTTCTTC. Translation: CASGRGHEQFF.

This clonotype was seen only a few times. The chain combines TRBV2 with TRBJ2-5; the match to TRBD2 covers 9 bases. Germline CDR1 reads SNHLY; CDR2 reads FYNNEI. This CDR3 contains 13 residues. V lost 11 bases to trimming and J lost 3 bases; unmatched junction nucleotides: 7. CDR3 sequence (DNA): TGTGCCCTTCTTAAGCGGGAGGAAGAGACCCAGTACTTC. Residues: CALLKREEETQYF.

This clonotype was seen repeatedly, ten times or more. The DNA for the CDR3 is TGTGCCAGCAGTCCCCCAACAGGGTTGGGCACAGATACGCAGTATTTT. It codes for CASSPPTGLGTDTQYF. The chain uses TRBV28 and TRBJ2-3; tentatively, D is TRBD1 (6 bases). V was clipped by 5 bases and J by 1 base, with 16 bases between them. From germline, CDR1 is MDHEN and CDR2 SYDVKM. The CDR3 length is 16 residues.

In its sample, this clonotype was seen once. The rearrangement links TRBV6-4 to TRBJ1-1; TRBD1 agrees at 9 bases. The CDR3 is 13 amino acids. The trim removed 2 bases at V and 8 bases at J, leaving 3 bases unmatched. Germline loops: CDR1 MRHNA, CDR2 SNTAGT. The CDR3 nucleotides are TGTGCCAGCAGTGACAGACAGGGGGAAGAAGCTTTCTTT. This translates into CASSDRQGEEAFF.

Many counts were recorded for this clonotype. This chain connects TRBV25-1 to TRBJ1-2; D possibly corresponds to TRBD1 (5 bases). This CDR3 contains 14 residues. V shed 7 bases and J shed 6 bases, with 18 bases lying between them. Germline V gives CDR1 MGHDK, CDR2 SYGVNS. In nucleotides, the CDR3 is TGTGCCAGCACTCGTGAAGGAGGGGTCCATGGCTACACCTTC. Encoded protein: CASTREGGVHGYTF.

This chain joins TRBV7-2 and TRBJ2-1; 12 positions agree with TRBD2. V gave up 5 bases and J gave up 8 bases; unmatched junction bases: 4. CDR1 is SGHTA, CDR2 FQGNSA, per germline. The CDR3 runs to 14 residues. The CDR3 DNA follows: TGTGCCAGCAGCGCTAGCGGGGGGGCCCATGAGCAGTTCTTC. Translated: CASSASGGAHEQFF.

This clonotype was detected once. This may stem from a read error, because a much larger clone lies one nucleotide away. The CDR3 nucleotides are TGCGCCAGCAGCCCGGGACAGACCTCCTACGAGCAGTTCTTC. It specifies CASSPGQTSYEQFF. The rearrangement uses TRBV5-1 and TRBJ2-1; TRBD1 matches 7 bases. Trimming at V came to 4 bases and at J to 10 bases, leaving 11 bases not matched to a gene. CDR1 is SGHRS and CDR2 is YFSETQ in the germline V gene. This CDR3 spans 14 amino acids.

The rearrangement links TRBV3-1 to TRBJ1-1, with a weak D call TRBD1 (6 bases). From germline, CDR1 is LGHDT and CDR2 YNNKEL (reference sequence). Trimming took off 0 bases at V and 8 bases at J, with 13 bases between the two ends. The CDR3 length is 14 residues. CDR3 nucleotide sequence: TGTGCCAGCAGCCAAGAAGGAGGTACAGGGGAAGCTTTCTTT. Protein sequence: CASSQEGGTGEAFF. Using reference TRBV3-1 and TRBJ1-1 for the parts outside the CDR3, the full variable domain is DTAVSQTPKYLVTQMGNDKSIKCEQNLGHDTMYWYKQDSKKFLKIMFSYNNKELIINETVPNRFSPKSPDKAHLNLHINSLELGDSAVYFCASSQEGGTGEAFFGQGTRLTVV.

As concerns this clonotype: A far larger clone differs by one base, so this is likely a read error. This chain connects TRBV7-2 to TRBJ2-7; no reliable D call. Per the germline V gene, CDR1 is SGHTA and CDR2 is FQGNSA. The CDR3 sequence is 11 residues long. CDR3 in amino acids: CASSLYYGQYF. CDR3 nucleotides: TGTGCCAGCAGCCTTTACTACGGGCAGTACTTC.

The gene calls are TRBV4-3 and TRBJ2-5; D may be TRBD2 (6 bases). Trimming took 0 bases from V and 3 from J, leaving 11 bases between them. Germline V gene sequence: CDR1 LGHNA, CDR2 YSLEER. CDR3 size: 15 residues. CDR3 nucleotide sequence: TGCGCCAGCAGCCAAGAGGGGGGAGTGGAAGAGACCCAGTACTTC. Its protein is CASSQEGGVEETQYF.